This entry describes one T cell receptor (beta chain). As originally analysed: Amplified reference gene primers provided the basis for estimating nucleated cell counts. The assay was immunoSEQ multiplex PCR, and TCRdb's table has in-frame clones only and misses some. The V and J calls and clone size were taken over from that table, and D and trimming were inferred from the DNA. The sample has roughly 220,000 clones, approximately 83% seen once. This sample was included in a study of blood T cell repertoires in COVID-19. As for the study in general: Spain, Italy and the United States supplied samples that represented acute and convalescent COVID-19. In each case, the material was cDNA or gDNA derived from T cells, B-cell-depleted T cells, or PBMCs.

V lost 2 bases and J 8 bases, leaving 10 bases between the germline ends. This CDR3 region has 14 residues. Per germline, CDR1 MNHEY and CDR2 SMNVEV (reference sequence). The study drew participants aged about 18 to 95 years from some 24 US areas. The clonotype originates from a woman aged 40 to 50 with acute COVID-19. Sequencing was performed on PBMCs or T cells enriched from blood (not recorded which). V and J are TRBV27 and TRBJ1-6; TRBD1 is a possible D gene (6 bases). CDR3 region: CASSLRDIYSPLHF. For the CDR3, the DNA is TGTGCCAGCAGTTTAAGGGACATATATTCACCCCTCCACTTT.